A single sample is the source of the 19 T cell receptor beta chains below, sequenced in a study of shared clonotypes between healthy human individuals. CD8 cells regarded as naive lacked CD45RO, were positively chosen for CCR7, and omitted terminally differentiated effector memory CD45RA+ cells. Assay used: immunoSEQ multiplex PCR; TCRdb lists only in-frame clones, some missing. The data hold roughly 2.1 million clones, with around 93% observed a single time. The sample taken for sequencing was naive CD8+ T cells from PBMCs. The receptor set was obtained from a man aged 18 to 29 in good health. Some clones in this sample may be carry-over from other donors' samples.

The chain employs TRBV6-5 and TRBJ2-7; no firm D call. The V end was cut by 9 bases, the J end by 0 bases, with 9 bases between. CDR3 length equals 12 residues. The germline CDR1 and CDR2 sequences are MNHEY and SVGAGI. The CDR3 region has the DNA TGTGCCAGTGGGGTTTCCTCCTACGAGCAGTACTTC. It yields the protein CASGVSSYEQYF.

The genes are TRBV27 and TRBJ2-7; no clear D. CDR1 and CDR2 (germline): MNHEY, SMNVEV (reference sequence). The CDR3 runs 15 residues. V lost 3 bases, J lost 3 bases, and 15 bases lay in between. This CDR3 reads CASSFAISVNYEQYF. CDR3 sequence (DNA): TGTGCCAGCAGTTTCGCAATCAGTGTAAACTACGAGCAGTACTTC.

The chain is built from TRBV6-6 and TRBJ1-4, with a tentative D call TRBD1 (6 bases). This CDR3 is built from 15 residues. V dropped 3 bases and J dropped 7 bases, with 15 bases sitting between them. CDR1 is MNHNY, CDR2 SVGAGI, per germline (reference sequence). As DNA, the CDR3 is TGTGCCAGCAGTTATGGACAGTCGGGAAGTGAAAAACTGTTTTTT. This gives the protein CASSYGQSGSEKLFF.

This sequence joins TRBV21-1 and TRBJ2-7; the table's D call, TRBD2, was not checked against the DNA. TRBV21-1 is reported as a pseudogene. The CDR3 consists of 16 residues. The CDR3 is CASSKSSRILFYEQYF. CDR3 coding DNA: TGTGCCAGCAGCAAATCGTCGCGGATCCTCTTCTACGAGCAGTACTTC.

In DNA, the CDR3 is TGTGCCAGCAGCCCCGTGGGAGACATTAACTATGGCTACACCTTC. Amino acid sequence: CASSPVGDINYGYTF. The chain links TRBV9 to TRBJ1-2; no firm D call. V lost 4 bases and J 1 base, leaving 14 bases between the germline ends. Germline V gives CDR1 SGDLS, CDR2 YYNGEE. CDR3 length equals 15 residues.

Only one count was recorded for this clone. J is TRBJ1-2 and V is TRBV6-5; 7 bases agree with TRBD1. The germline gives CDR1 MNHEY, CDR2 SVGAGI. CDR3 length: 14 residues. Trimming took 5 bases from V and 10 from J; bases not matched to a gene: 13. This chain's CDR3 is CASSTDRAHKDYTF. DNA for the CDR3: TGTGCCAGCAGTACCGACAGGGCCCACAAAGACTACACCTTC.

The rearrangement joins TRBV19 to TRBJ1-3, with D possibly matching TRBD1 (5 bases). Trimming stripped 3 bases from V and 2 bases from J, with 8 bases between. The CDR3 totals 14 residues. The germline gives CDR1 LNHDA, CDR2 SQIVND (reference sequence). This chain's CDR3 is CASSIGATGNTIYF. The CDR3 DNA reads TGTGCCAGTAGTATTGGGGCGACTGGAAACACCATATATTTT. Using reference TRBV19 and TRBJ1-3 for the parts outside the CDR3, the full variable domain is DGGITQSPKYLFRKEGQNVTLSCEQNLNHDAMYWYRQDPGQGLRLIYYSQIVNDFQKGDIAEGYSVSREKKESFPLTVTSAQKNPTAFYLCASSIGATGNTIYFGEGSWLTVV.

The rearrangement uses TRBV27 and TRBJ2-1; D is unclear. CDR1 is MNHEY, CDR2 SMNVEV, per germline (reference sequence). V was clipped by 4 bases and J by 6 bases, with 7 bases between them. The CDR3 spans 12 residues. The CDR3 DNA is TGTGCCAGCAGTTCCTACCCCAATGAGCAGTTCTTC. Translated: CASSSYPNEQFF.

This chain joins TRBV13 and TRBJ2-5; 7 bases match TRBD1. With 1 base clipped from V and 4 bases from J, the junction kept 3 bases outside the gene matches. Germline CDR1 reads PRHDT; CDR2 reads FYEKMQ (reference sequence). The CDR3 sequence is 14 residues long. This CDR3 reads CASSLVSGGETQYF. The CDR3 bases are TGTGCCAGCAGCTTAGTATCAGGGGGAGAGACCCAGTACTTC.

The chain couples TRBV28 to TRBJ1-2; tentatively, D is TRBD1 (6 bases). Trimming shortened V by 6 bases and J by 3 bases, and 14 bases separated the two germline ends. There are 14 residues in the CDR3. CDR1 is MDHEN and CDR2 is SYDVKM in the germline V gene. The CDR3 region has the DNA TGTGCCAGCAGGGCTAACAGGGTACACTATGGCTACACCTTC. Translating it yields CASRANRVHYGYTF.

The chain joins TRBV7-8 to TRBJ2-5; D ambiguous. CDR1 is SGHVS and CDR2 is FQNEAQ in the germline V gene. The CDR3 loop spans 12 amino acids. The V end lost 7 bases, the J end lost 5 bases, and 11 bases lay between the germline ends. The CDR3 loop reads CASTLPRETQYF. The CDR3 DNA sequence: TGTGCCAGCACCCTCCCTCGGGAGACCCAGTACTTC.

V usage is TRBV6-1 and J usage is TRBJ2-7; 8 bases agree with TRBD1. The CDR3 spans 15 residues. Germline assignment: CDR1 MNHNS and CDR2 SASEGT. V shed 2 bases, J shed 2 bases, and the junction held 5 bases outside the gene matches. This chain's CDR3 is CASSESDRVTYEQYF. CDR3 DNA sequence: TGTGCCAGCAGTGAATCGGACAGGGTCACCTACGAGCAGTACTTC.

The chain combines TRBV9 with TRBJ2-7; 11 bases agree with TRBD2. This CDR3 is built from 16 residues. With 0 bases clipped from V and 3 bases from J, the junction kept 5 bases outside the gene matches. Germline CDR1 is SGDLS and CDR2 is YYNGEE. The CDR3 region is CASSVGGSGRDYEQYF. The CDR3 DNA sequence: TGTGCCAGCAGCGTAGGAGGTAGCGGGAGGGACTACGAGCAGTACTTC.

On this clone: This sample includes further DNA sequences coding for the same CDR3. The V call is TRBV11-2, the J call TRBJ2-7; D unresolved. V was pared by 1 base and J by 6 bases, with 7 bases between. The CDR3 consists of 12 residues. Germline V lookup: CDR1 SGHAT, CDR2 FQNNGV. This CDR3 is CASSLGSGEQYF. The CDR3 nucleotides read TGTGCCAGCAGCTTAGGGTCAGGCGAGCAGTACTTC.

CDR3 protein: CASSESTRGREQYF. Written as DNA, the CDR3 is TGTGCCAGCAGTGAATCAACGAGGGGTCGCGAGCAGTACTTC. The rearrangement uses TRBV6-1 and TRBJ2-7; TRBD1 or TRBD2 may be the D gene (5 bases each). The CDR3 extends over 14 amino acids. Germline CDR1 and CDR2: MNHNS and SASEGT. The V and J ends lost 2 bases and 6 bases respectively, with 14 bases between them.

The CDR3 is CASSLTRTGGAGYTF. The CDR3 DNA reads as TGTGCCAGCAGTTTAACTAGGACAGGGGGCGCTGGCTACACCTTC. This chain connects TRBV28 to TRBJ1-2, with 11 bases that match TRBD1. CDR3 length: 15 amino acids. CDR1 and CDR2 from the germline V gene are MDHEN and SYDVKM. J lost 7 bases, V lost 2 bases, and 6 bases had no gene match.

This chain joins TRBV27 and TRBJ1-1; a weak D match, TRBD1 (6 bases). Germline-derived CDR1 and CDR2 are MNHEY and SMNVEV (reference sequence). Trimming stripped 5 bases from V and 2 bases from J, with 12 bases between. This CDR3 spans 14 amino acids. Written as DNA, the CDR3 is TGTGCCAGCAGTAAACGACAGGCCAACACTGAAGCTTTCTTT. Its protein product is CASSKRQANTEAFF.

The chain has TRBV2 and TRBJ2-3; 8 bases match TRBD2. The CDR3 is 15 amino acids. Germline trimming cut 5 bases from V and 2 bases from J; bases unmatched to any gene: 6. The germline gives CDR1 SNHLY, CDR2 FYNNEI. This CDR3 reads CASSLAGPYTDTQYF. CDR3 nucleotide sequence: TGTGCCAGCAGTCTAGCGGGCCCCTACACAGATACGCAGTATTTT.

The chain recombines TRBV9 with TRBJ1-2; 9 bases are shared with TRBD1. Per germline, CDR1 SGDLS and CDR2 YYNGEE. The CDR3 sequence is 16 residues long. V lost 4 bases and J lost 0; bases outside the gene matches: 7. In DNA, the CDR3 is TGTGCCAGCAGCACGAACAGGGGGCCAGCTAACTATGGCTACACCTTC. This translates into CASSTNRGPANYGYTF.